These T cell receptor beta chains were read from a single sample in a study of blood T cell repertoires in COVID-19. Clones were read by immunoSEQ multiplex PCR, and TCRdb kept only the in-frame ones, dropping some. This sample carries just over 650,000 clones, over 80% of them seen once, and the ten largest clones take more than 0.25%. Specimen: peripheral blood. Every receptor here comes from a woman aged 18-29 years with acute or convalescent COVID-19. The CDR3 runs from the conserved cysteine through the conserved F or W. A D gene is named only where the DNA matches it firmly. The size entry is marked missing in some rows and otherwise reads once, few, many or a size class.

>TRBJ1-2|TRBV9|.|.
CASSSRSGRAENYGYTF
TGTGCCAGCAGCTCCCGTTCGGGGAGGGCGGAAAACTATGGCTACACCTTC
>TRBJ1-5|TRBV7-2|.|TRBD1
CASSSPIDRGLRISQPQHF
TGTGCCAGCAGCTCCCCAATCGACAGGGGGCTGAGGATCAGTCAGCCCCAGCATTTT
>TRBJ1-1|TRBV19|.|.
CASSIDRGNTEAFF
TGTGCCAGTAGTATAGATCGAGGGAACACTGAAGCTTTCTTT
>TRBJ1-2|TRBV7-9|.|TRBD1
CASSFRDRGLDGYGYTF
TGTGCCAGCAGCTTCCGGGACAGGGGGCTGGATGGCTATGGCTACACCTTC
>TRBJ1-2|TRBV29-1|.|.
CSAGTKSYGYTF
TGCAGCGCCGGGACAAAGAGTTATGGCTACACCTTC
>TRBJ2-3|TRBV7-9|.|TRBD2
CASSSEVAGESDTQYF
TGTGCCAGCAGCTCCGAGGTAGCGGGGGAATCAGATACGCAGTATTTT
>TRBJ1-1|TRBV5-1|.|TRBD1
CASSLLAGGNTEAFF
TGCGCCAGCAGCTTGTTGGCAGGGGGAAACACTGAAGCTTTCTTT
>TRBJ1-5|TRBV6-2/TRBV6-3|.|.
CASSYSIRQPQHF
TGTGCCAGCAGTTACAGCATTCGGCAGCCCCAGCATTTT
>TRBJ1-5|TRBV19|once|.
CAGSERGGQPQHF
TGTGCCGGATCGGAGAGGGGAGGTCAGCCCCAGCATTTT
>TRBJ1-1|TRBV14|.|TRBD1
CASSPLGQGAFTEAFF
TGTGCCAGCAGCCCCCTTGGACAGGGGGCTTTCACTGAAGCTTTCTTT
>TRBJ1-1|TRBV6-5|.|TRBD1
CASSYSNFDFGTGAFF
TGTGCCAGCAGTTACTCGAACTTCGATTTCGGGACAGGTGCTTTCTTT
>TRBJ1-5|TRBV28|.|.
CASFRTINRVSNQPQHF
TGTGCCAGCTTCCGGACCATAAACAGGGTTAGCAATCAGCCCCAGCATTTT
>TRBJ2-2|TRBV24-1|.|TRBD1
CATSGRDRGNTGELFF
TGTGCCACCAGTGGCCGGGACAGGGGTAACACCGGGGAGCTGTTTTTT
>TRBJ2-1|TRBV9|.|TRBD2
CASSARGAGGEEQFF
TGTGCCAGCAGCGCCCGAGGAGCGGGGGGGGAGGAGCAGTTCTTC
>TRBJ2-1|TRBV15|once|.
CATSRDWGWQFF
TGTGCCACCAGCAGAGATTGGGGCTGGCAGTTCTTC
>TRBJ2-7|TRBV5-1|.|.
CASSLPGGNEQYF
TGCGCCAGCAGCCTCCCCGGGGGTAACGAGCAGTACTTC
>TRBJ1-6|TRBV5-6|.|TRBD1
CATRGQGGVLGNSPLHF
TGTGCCACGCGAGGACAGGGGGGTGTGCTTGGTAATTCACCCCTCCACTTT
>TRBJ1-5|TRBV24-1|.|.
CATSEGGSNQPQHF
TGTGCCACCAGTGAGGGGGGTAGCAATCAGCCCCAGCATTTT
>TRBJ1-1|TRBV19|once|TRBD1
CASSPRAGGYEAFF
TGTGCCAGTAGTCCGCGGGCAGGGGGCTATGAAGCTTTCTTT
>TRBJ1-4|TRBV2|.|TRBD1
CASIYRGMRDEKLFF
TGTGCCAGCATATACAGGGGAATGAGGGATGAAAAACTGTTTTTT
>TRBJ1-1|TRBV5-1|.|.
CASSYRPDINTEAFF
TGCGCCAGCAGCTATAGGCCAGACATAAACACTGAAGCTTTCTTT
>TRBJ1-2|TRBV12-3/TRBV12-4|.|.
CASSADRYYGYTF
TGTGCCAGCAGCGCGGACAGATACTATGGCTACACCTTC
>TRBJ2-7|TRBV9|.|.
CASSVSSVHEQYF
TGTGCCAGCAGCGTCTCTAGCGTACACGAGCAGTACTTC
>TRBJ1-3|TRBV7-2|.|.
CASSLGGAGNTIYF
TGTGCCAGCAGCTTAGGCGGTGCGGGAAACACCATATATTTT
>TRBJ1-1|TRBV10-3|.|TRBD1
CAISEWGDRGYTEAFF
TGTGCCATCAGTGAATGGGGAGACAGGGGGTACACTGAAGCTTTCTTT
>TRBJ2-1|TRBV7-3|.|.
CASRVKGNPIAGPFF
TGTGCCAGCAGAGTAAAGGGGAACCCTATCGCGGGGCCGTTCTTC
>TRBJ1-5|TRBV25-1|.|TRBD1
CASSEGDRGSYQPQHF
TGTGCCAGCAGTGAAGGGGACAGGGGGTCCTATCAGCCCCAGCATTTT
>TRBJ1-6|TRBV5-6|.|TRBD1
CASSSPQGASYNSPLHF
TGTGCCAGCAGCTCCCCACAGGGGGCGAGTTATAATTCACCCCTCCACTTT
>TRBJ2-7|TRBV19|.|TRBD1
CASSPMDRDSYEQYF
TGTGCCAGTAGTCCGATGGACAGGGACTCCTACGAGCAGTACTTC
>TRBJ2-1|TRBV19|.|TRBD2
CASSPRTAGAPGGEQFF
TGTGCCAGTAGTCCTCGGACAGCGGGGGCCCCCGGAGGCGAGCAGTTCTTC
>TRBJ1-1|TRBV3-1/TRBV3-2|.|.
CASSQLIDTEAFF
TGTGCCAGCAGCCAATTAATAGACACTGAAGCTTTCTTT
>TRBJ1-5|TRBV4-3|.|.
CASSQDRYGSNQPQHF
TGCGCCAGCAGCCAAGACCGGTACGGGAGCAATCAGCCCCAGCATTTT